These 9 T cell receptor beta chains came from one sample sequenced in a study of human T cells and chemical hapten exposure. It was unfractionated whole blood from which total RNA was extracted. TCRdb reprocessed the 5' RACE reads with MiXCR, giving one entry per CDR3 protein. The table records 110,000 or so distinct CDR3 sequences, around 20% of them present only once. The receptors stem from a human donor in good health.

The chain joins TRBV12-3 or TRBV12-4 to TRBJ2-2; D is unclear. This CDR3 is 12 amino acids long. Trimming stripped 5 bases from V and 7 bases from J, with 8 bases between. The CDR3 bases are TGTGCCAGCAGTCTTAGATTCGGGGAGCTGTTTTTT. It specifies CASSLRFGELFF.

CDR3 protein: CASNLPDGISYEQYF. CDR3 nucleotide sequence: TGTGCCAGCAACCTCCCGGACGGGATCTCCTACGAGCAGTACTTC. This sequence joins TRBV6-5 and TRBJ2-7; D possibly corresponds to TRBD2 (5 bases). The CDR3 is 15 residues long. The germline V and J ends were trimmed by 7 bases and 0 bases, with 16 bases remaining between them. Germline CDR1 is MNHEY and CDR2 is SVGAGI.

The V call is TRBV6-2 or TRBV6-3, the J call TRBJ1-1, with D possibly TRBD1 on 5 matching bases. Trimming cost V 7 bases and J 5 bases, with 14 bases left between them. Germline values: CDR1 MNHEY, CDR2 SVGEGT. The CDR3 sequence is 13 residues long. This CDR3 reads CASNIQGSTEAFF. CDR3 coding DNA: TGTGCCAGCAACATCCAGGGTTCAACTGAAGCTTTCTTT.

J is TRBJ1-2 and V is TRBV9, with D perhaps TRBD1 (5 bases). The CDR3 length is 13 residues. Per the germline V gene, CDR1 is SGDLS and CDR2 is YYNGEE. Trimming left V 2 bases short and J 6 bases short, with 11 bases between. CDR3 amino acids: CASSVGHSDGYTF. The CDR3 DNA follows: TGTGCCAGCAGCGTCGGACACTCTGATGGCTACACCTTC.

The chain joins TRBV7-9 to TRBJ1-3; D remains unclear. V lost 5 bases and J lost 8, with 13 bases in between. CDR3 size: 13 residues. Germline V CDR1 and CDR2: SEHNR, FQNEAQ (reference sequence). In DNA, the CDR3 is TGTGCCAGCAGCCCACAGTCGGCGGACACCATATATTTT. Translating it yields CASSPQSADTIYF. The full variable domain, in which reference TRBV7-9 and TRBJ1-3 provide the parts outside the CDR3, is DTGVSQNPRHKITKRGQNVTFRCDPISEHNRLYWYRQTLGQGPEFLTYFQNEAQLEKSRLLSDRFSAERPKGSFSTLEIQRTEQGDSAMYLCASSPQSADTIYFGEGSWLTVV.

The V gene is TRBV6-5, the J gene TRBJ2-1; 8 nucleotides align to TRBD2. Losses at the gene ends were 8 bases for V and 8 bases for J; bases not matched to a gene: 8. The CDR3 extends over 13 amino acids. The germline V gene encodes CDR1 MNHEY and CDR2 SVGAGI. CDR3 in amino acids: CASSPAGVHEQFF. The CDR3 nucleotides are TGTGCCAGCTCGCCAGCGGGAGTTCATGAGCAGTTCTTC.

The count of this clonotype is one. The chain combines TRBV5-5 with TRBJ1-5, with a possible D match to TRBD1 (5 bases). The CDR3 is 16 amino acids. Germline V lookup: CDR1 SGHKS, CDR2 YYEKEE (reference sequence). V shed 0 bases and J shed 7 bases, with 17 bases lying between them. As DNA, the CDR3 is TGTGCCAGCAGCTTGGGGGTTGGCGGGGGAAGACAGCCCCAGCATTTT. Translation gives CASSLGVGGGRQPQHF.

The chain's CDR3 is CASSLQTGVFGYTF. DNA of the CDR3: TGCGCCAGCAGCTTGCAGACAGGGGTTTTTGGCTACACCTTC. V gene TRBV5-1 combines with J gene TRBJ1-2; TRBD1 agrees at 8 bases. Germline V lookup: CDR1 SGHRS, CDR2 YFSETQ. The length of the CDR3 is 14 residues. The junction had 6 bases not matched to a gene; V was cut back by 1 base and J by 7 bases.

The V gene is TRBV7-2, the J gene TRBJ1-5; 11 nucleotides match TRBD1. In germline, CDR1 is SGHTA, CDR2 FQGNSA. The CDR3 totals 17 residues. Unmatched junction bases numbered 4, after V lost 3 bases and J lost 0 bases. The CDR3 region has the DNA TGTGCCAGCAGCTTGAAGGACAGGGGGCTTAGCAATCAGCCCCAGCATTTT. It codes for CASSLKDRGLSNQPQHF.